This is a list of T cell receptor beta chains from one sample in a study of T cell responses to AZD1222 COVID-19 vaccine. Clones were read by immunoSEQ multiplex PCR, and TCRdb kept only the in-frame ones, dropping some. Among around 140,000 clones, 80% to 95% were seen once, and the ten largest hold around 1.8%. The sample was peripheral blood, taken on day 0 of AZD1222 vaccination. These receptors all stem from an adult in good health. The CDR3 runs from the conserved cysteine through the conserved F or W. D genes are given only for firm matches. Expanded clones are given a class, and other clones once, few, many or no size at all.

CDR3nt: TGTGCCAGCAGCCGCGGGCCGGGTGAGCAGTTCTTC; CDR3aa: CASSRGPGEQFF; j_gene: TRBJ2-1; v_gene: TRBV11-3; d_gene: .; abundance: .
CDR3nt: TGTGCCAGCAGCCCTAGCGGGCCGATCTACAATGAGCAGTTCTTC; CDR3aa: CASSPSGPIYNEQFF; j_gene: TRBJ2-1; v_gene: TRBV3-1/TRBV3-2; d_gene: TRBD2; abundance: .
CDR3nt: TGTGCCAGCAGCTGGGACCCGGAGGACGAGCAGTACTTC; CDR3aa: CASSWDPEDEQYF; j_gene: TRBJ2-7; v_gene: TRBV11-2; d_gene: .; abundance: .
CDR3nt: TGCGCCAGCAGCCTTTACAGGGACGGCTTGGGGGAGCTGTTTTTT; CDR3aa: CASSLYRDGLGELFF; j_gene: TRBJ2-2; v_gene: TRBV5-1; d_gene: .; abundance: .
CDR3nt: TGTGCCAGCAGCTCCGACCTCAATCAGCCCCAGCATTTT; CDR3aa: CASSSDLNQPQHF; j_gene: TRBJ1-5; v_gene: TRBV11-2; d_gene: .; abundance: .
CDR3nt: TGTGCCAGCAGCCGACCGGACCAACCCCTCCACTTT; CDR3aa: CASSRPDQPLHF; j_gene: TRBJ1-6; v_gene: TRBV28; d_gene: .; abundance: few
CDR3nt: TGTGCCAGTAGTATTTGGGGAATAGCGACTACTGAAGCTTTCTTT; CDR3aa: CASSIWGIATTEAFF; j_gene: TRBJ1-1; v_gene: TRBV19; d_gene: .; abundance: few
CDR3nt: TGTGCCAGCAGCCCCGGACTACTCAGCAATGAGCAGTTCTTC; CDR3aa: CASSPGLLSNEQFF; j_gene: TRBJ2-1; v_gene: TRBV11-3; d_gene: .; abundance: .
CDR3nt: TGTGCCATCAGAAGGGATCATGGCACAGATACGCAGTATTTT; CDR3aa: CAIRRDHGTDTQYF; j_gene: TRBJ2-3; v_gene: TRBV10-3; d_gene: .; abundance: .
CDR3nt: TGTGCCAGCAGTTACTCGATAGCCTGGCGCCAGGAAGTTAGTTACGAGCAGTACTTC; CDR3aa: CASSYSIAWRQEVSYEQYF; j_gene: TRBJ2-7; v_gene: TRBV6-2/TRBV6-3; d_gene: .; abundance: .
CDR3nt: TGTGCCAGCAGCTTCCTCCGGGACAGGGAAGTGAGTGGGCATCAGCCCCAGCATTTT; CDR3aa: CASSFLRDREVSGHQPQHF; j_gene: TRBJ1-5; v_gene: TRBV12-1; d_gene: .; abundance: .
CDR3nt: TGTGCCAGCAGTTACGCAGGTACCGGGGCCAACGTCCTGACTTTC; CDR3aa: CASSYAGTGANVLTF; j_gene: TRBJ2-6; v_gene: TRBV6-6; d_gene: .; abundance: few
CDR3nt: TGTGCCAGCAGCCAAGATCAGGGGGGTATCACTGAAGCTTTCTTT; CDR3aa: CASSQDQGGITEAFF; j_gene: TRBJ1-1; v_gene: TRBV4-2; d_gene: TRBD1; abundance: .
CDR3nt: TGTGCCAGCAGCTTGGGTAGCGGGAACTACAATGAGCAGTTCTTC; CDR3aa: CASSLGSGNYNEQFF; j_gene: TRBJ2-1; v_gene: TRBV7-3; d_gene: TRBD2; abundance: .
CDR3nt: TGCGCCAGCAGCTTGGAACCAGGGATCGTCCACGAGCAGTACTTC; CDR3aa: CASSLEPGIVHEQYF; j_gene: TRBJ2-7; v_gene: TRBV5-1; d_gene: .; abundance: .
CDR3nt: TGTGCCAGCAGCCGCAGGGCGAACACTGAAGCTTTCTTT; CDR3aa: CASSRRANTEAFF; j_gene: TRBJ1-1; v_gene: TRBV9; d_gene: .; abundance: .